The entry below describes one T cell receptor beta chain. This sample was taken from a study of human T cells and chemical hapten exposure. Study details: Small pooled library volume differences chiefly drove per-sample TCR yield variation.

V lost 2 bases, J lost 6 bases, and 6 bases stayed unmatched. This CDR3 is 17 amino acids long. CDR1 and CDR2 from the germline V gene are LNHNV and YYDKDF (reference sequence). TCRdb passed the RACE reads through MiXCR, listing each CDR3 protein once. The repertoire holds some 340,000 distinct CDR3 sequences, with about 7% as singletons. Documented time point: patch test 1, 2 weeks after DPC sensitization. The treatment denotes: therapeutic diphenylcyclopropenone sensitization with weekly scalp DPC. This sequence joins TRBV15 and TRBJ2-2; 13 nucleotides align to TRBD2. The material sequenced was whole blood, taken in connection with sensitization to the hapten diphenylcyclopropenone (DPC). The clonotype was recovered from a woman in her late teens or twenties with alopecia areata. Some clones in this sample may be carry-over from other donors' samples. This chain's CDR3 is CATSRPTSGGAAGELFF. The CDR3 DNA follows: TGTGCCACCAGCAGACCCACTAGCGGGGGGGCGGCCGGGGAGCTGTTTTTT. Full variable domain (outside the CDR3, taken from reference TRBV15 and TRBJ2-2): DAMVIQNPRYQVTQFGKPVTLSCSQTLNHNVMYWYQQKSSQAPKLLFHYYDKDFNNEADTPDNFQSRRPNTSFCFLDIRSPGLGDTAMYLCATSRPTSGGAAGELFFGEGSRLTVL.